This record looks at one T cell receptor beta chain sequence and its context. The antigen remains undetermined. 60 Vbeta and 13 Jbeta primers were used in PCR. Using immunoSEQ multiplex PCR, the repertoire was profiled, and TCRdb retains in-frame clones only, with some absent. The sample shows about 160,000 clones, 80% to 90% of them seen only once. This sample is drawn from a study of cytomegalovirus exposure and HLA in healthy donors. Across the study: There were 350 to 400 genotyped donors. Of these, roughly 80% fell in the genetic ancestry cluster associated with self-reported Caucasian donors. Study-wide findings and caveats: Donors belonging to an Asian-associated ancestry cluster reportedly showed fewer N-insertions in productive TCRs than the roughly 670-donor mean, according to what a later analysis found. It emerged from a later analysis that several of the most significant clusters appeared to be linked to common viral pathogens. The sole available immune exposure information was CMV serostatus.

J was trimmed by 4 bases and V by 6 bases; bases with no gene match: 6. This CDR3 has 14 amino acids. Germline-derived CDR1 and CDR2 are ENHRY and SYGVKD. Input material: PBMCs. The chain joins TRBV10-3 to TRBJ1-1; 9 bases fit TRBD1. The clonotype originates from a male donor in good health and CMV-seronegative. The CDR3 DNA reads as TGTGCCATCAGGACGGACAGGGGAGTCACTGAAGCTTTCTTT. It specifies CAIRTDRGVTEAFF.